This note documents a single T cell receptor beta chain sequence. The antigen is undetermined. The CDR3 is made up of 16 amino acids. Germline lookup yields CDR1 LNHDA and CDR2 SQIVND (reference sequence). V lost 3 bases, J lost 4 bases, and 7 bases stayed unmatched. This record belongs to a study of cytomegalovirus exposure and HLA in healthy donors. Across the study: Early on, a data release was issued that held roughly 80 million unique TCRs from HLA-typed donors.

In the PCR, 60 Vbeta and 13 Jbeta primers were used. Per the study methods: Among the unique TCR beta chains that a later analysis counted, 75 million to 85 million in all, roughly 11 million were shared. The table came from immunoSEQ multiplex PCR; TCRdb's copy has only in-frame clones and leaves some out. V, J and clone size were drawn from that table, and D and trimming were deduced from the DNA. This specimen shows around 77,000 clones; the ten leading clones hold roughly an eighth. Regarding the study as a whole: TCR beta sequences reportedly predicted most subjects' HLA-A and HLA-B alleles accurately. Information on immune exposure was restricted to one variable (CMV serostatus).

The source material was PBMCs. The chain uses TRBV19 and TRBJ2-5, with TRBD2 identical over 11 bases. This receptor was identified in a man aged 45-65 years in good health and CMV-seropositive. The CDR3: CASSILGTSGLETQYF. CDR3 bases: TGTGCCAGTAGTATCCTAGGGACTAGCGGACTAGAGACCCAGTACTTC.